One and the same sample provided the 19 T cell receptor beta chains below, sequenced in a study of vaccination and CD4 T cells after COVID-19. These TCRs are of unknown antigen specificity. Treatment of the sample: roughly 10-day PBMC culture with coronavirus spike peptide pools or control peptides (ViraFEST assay). An Oncomine TCR Beta short-read assay was used to sequence the DNA from cultured CD4+ T cells. TCRdb redid the calling of the PCR reads with MiXCR, one entry per CDR3 protein. The sample yields over 15,000 distinct CDR3 sequences, 44% seen once. Source: CD4+ T cells from blood, cultured in vitro, taken after SARS-CoV-2 vaccination. Every receptor here comes from a human donor who had recovered from COVID-19.

This rearrangement joins TRBV6-2 or TRBV6-3 to TRBJ1-5; 8 positions agree with TRBD1. V was pared by 4 bases and J by 0 bases, with 17 bases of the junction left unmatched. Germline lookup yields CDR1 MNHEY and CDR2 SVGEGT. This CDR3 comprises 20 residues. CDR3 region: CASSSIRLGQGGASNQPQHF. In nucleotides, the CDR3 is TGTGCCAGCAGTTCAATAAGACTCGGACAGGGAGGGGCTAGCAATCAGCCCCAGCATTTT.

This sequence joins TRBV28 and TRBJ2-1; D remains unclear. Germline assignment: CDR1 MDHEN and CDR2 SYDVKM. V shed 4 bases and J shed 8 bases, with 21 bases lying between them. The CDR3 is 16 amino acids. Written as DNA, the CDR3 is TGTGCCAGCAGTTCTTCAGGCTCCCCTTTCCGTGATGAGCAGTTCTTC. The encoded protein is CASSSSGSPFRDEQFF.

The genes are TRBV20-1 and TRBJ2-3, with a weak D call TRBD2 (6 bases). V lost 6 bases and J 3 bases, leaving 22 bases between the germline ends. This CDR3 region has 16 residues. Germline V gives CDR1 DFQATT, CDR2 SNEGSKA (reference sequence). DNA for the CDR3: TGCAGTGCGGAGCTCCCCCCACGGGAGATGACAGATACGCAGTATTTT. Its translation: CSAELPPREMTDTQYF.

In this sample, this clonotype turned up a few times. The chain has TRBV29-1 and TRBJ2-5; 8 bases are shared with TRBD1. The CDR3 runs to 13 residues. Germline trimming cut 6 bases from V and 5 bases from J; bases unmatched to any gene: 8. Germline CDR1 and CDR2: SQVTM and ANQGSEA. The CDR3 here is CSVGGQGWETQYF. The CDR3, as DNA: TGCAGCGTAGGAGGACAGGGTTGGGAGACCCAGTACTTC. Full variable domain (remainder filled in from reference TRBV29-1 and TRBJ2-5): SAVISQKPSRDICQRGTSLTIQCQVDSQVTMMFWYRQQPGQSLTLIATANQGSEATYESGFVIDKFPISRPNLTFSTLTVSNMSPEDSSIYLCSVGGQGWETQYFGPGTRLLVL.

V gene TRBV7-9 combines with J gene TRBJ2-3; D unclear. The CDR3 loop spans 12 amino acids. The germline gives CDR1 SEHNR, CDR2 FQNEAQ (reference sequence). Trimming took off 0 bases at V and 5 bases at J, with 3 bases between the two ends. CDR3 nucleotide sequence: TGTGCCAGCAGCTTAGCCGAAGATACGCAGTATTTT. It codes for CASSLAEDTQYF.

The chain has TRBV18 and TRBJ1-1; D not resolved. The length of the CDR3 is 14 residues. V was shortened by 3 bases and J by 2 bases, with 10 bases between the two germline ends. The V gene's germline CDR1 is KGHSH and CDR2 LQKENI. The CDR3 reads CASSPNQENTEAFF. The DNA for the CDR3 is TGTGCCAGCTCACCGAATCAGGAAAACACTGAAGCTTTCTTT.

This clonotype was recorded a few times. J is TRBJ2-5 and V is TRBV30; D call uncertain. Trimming cost V 0 bases and J 5 bases, with 7 bases left between them. CDR1 and CDR2 from the germline V gene are GTSNPN and SVGIG (reference sequence). CDR3 length: 12 residues. The CDR3 DNA sequence: TGTGCCTGGAGTGTACGTGAGGAGACCCAGTACTTC. It translates to CAWSVREETQYF.

V and J are TRBV25-1 and TRBJ2-3; TRBD1 matches at 10 bases. With V trimmed by 3 bases and J by 5 bases, 5 bases remained unmatched. Germline V gene lookup returns CDR1 MGHDK and CDR2 SYGVNS. The CDR3 covers 15 residues. The CDR3 DNA is TGTGCCAGCAGTGATCCGGGACAGGGGAGAGATACGCAGTATTTT. As protein: CASSDPGQGRDTQYF. The complete variable domain, with remaining parts taken from reference TRBV25-1 and TRBJ2-3, reads EADIYQTPRYLVIGTGKKITLECSQTMGHDKMYWYQQDPGMELHLIHYSYGVNSTEKGDLSSESTVSRIRTEHFPLTLESARPSHTSQYLCASSDPGQGRDTQYFGPGTRLTVL.

This clonotype has more than one count but fewer than ten. The gene calls are TRBV20-1 and TRBJ2-1, with a weak D call TRBD1 (5 bases). V was pared by 3 bases and J by 4 bases, with 7 bases between. The germline gives CDR1 DFQATT, CDR2 SNEGSKA (reference sequence). CDR3 length equals 12 residues. Written as DNA, the CDR3 is TGCAGTGCTAGCAGGGTTTACAATGAGCAGTTCTTC. Its protein product is CSASRVYNEQFF.

This clonotype was detected only a few times. The genes are TRBV18 and TRBJ2-2; no clear D. V was cut by 4 bases and J by 0 bases, with 6 bases left in between. The CDR3 loop spans 14 amino acids. CDR1 is KGHSH, CDR2 LQKENI, per germline. The CDR3 reads CASSLTTNTGELFF. In nucleotides, the CDR3 is TGTGCCAGCTCACTAACAACGAACACCGGGGAGCTGTTTTTT.

This clonotype was observed a handful of times. This chain uses TRBV11-3 with TRBJ1-5; D is perhaps TRBD1 (6 bases). This CDR3 comprises 17 residues. The V end lost 5 bases, the J end lost 2 bases, and 19 bases lay between the germline ends. Per the germline V gene, CDR1 is SGHNT and CDR2 is YENEEA. This chain's CDR3 is CASSPGYTGWGNQPQHF. The CDR3 nucleotides read TGTGCCAGCAGCCCCGGGTACACAGGGTGGGGCAATCAGCCCCAGCATTTT.

This clonotype was counted between two and nine times. CDR3 DNA sequence: TGTGCCACCAGCAGCAGGCACAGTATCAATCAGCCCCAGCATTTT. Residues: CATSSRHSINQPQHF. V and J are TRBV15 and TRBJ1-5; D is unresolved. The V gene's germline CDR1 is LNHNV and CDR2 YYDKDF (reference sequence). The CDR3 covers 15 residues. V was trimmed by 3 bases and J by 3 bases, leaving 12 bases between them. The full variable domain, with the rest looked up from reference TRBV15 and TRBJ1-5, is DAMVIQNPRYQVTQFGKPVTLSCSQTLNHNVMYWYQQKSSQAPKLLFHYYDKDFNNEADTPDNFQSRRPNTSFCFLDIRSPGLGDTAMYLCATSSRHSINQPQHFGDGTRLSIL.

The V gene is TRBV20-1, the J gene TRBJ2-3, with D perhaps given as TRBD1 or TRBD2 (6 bases each). Germline loops: CDR1 DFQATT, CDR2 SNEGSKA (reference sequence). This CDR3 comprises 13 residues. Between the trimmed V and J ends, which lost 3 bases and 5 bases, there was a span of 12 bases. For the CDR3, the DNA is TGCAGTGCTAGGAGGGGGGCACGAGATACGCAGTATTTT. Encoded protein: CSARRGARDTQYF.

The chain is built from TRBV11-3 and TRBJ2-3, with 9 bases identical to TRBD2. Germline V gene sequence: CDR1 SGHNT, CDR2 YENEEA. J was trimmed by 3 bases and V by 5 bases; bases with no gene match: 3. The CDR3 extends over 14 amino acids. The CDR3: CASSVSGSTDTQYF. In nucleotides, the CDR3 is TGTGCCAGCAGCGTTAGCGGGAGTACAGATACGCAGTATTTT. The complete variable domain, with remaining parts taken from reference TRBV11-3 and TRBJ2-3, reads EAGVVQSPRYKIIEKKQPVAFWCNPISGHNTLYWYLQNLGQGPELLIRYENEEAVDDSQLPKDRFSAERLKGVDSTLKIQPAELGDSAVYLCASSVSGSTDTQYFGPGTRLTVL.

In this sample, this clonotype turned up a few times. This chain joins TRBV15 and TRBJ2-3; 7 bases are shared with TRBD2. Looked up from germline, CDR1 is LNHNV and CDR2 is YYDKDF (reference sequence). The V segment lost 5 bases and the J segment 4 bases; nucleotides outside the gene matches: 9. The CDR3 sequence is 15 residues long. CDR3 amino acids: CATSPGVRGADTQYF. Written as DNA, the CDR3 is TGTGCCACCAGCCCGGGGGTACGGGGGGCAGATACGCAGTATTTT. The whole variable domain, remainder taken from reference TRBV15 and TRBJ2-3, is DAMVIQNPRYQVTQFGKPVTLSCSQTLNHNVMYWYQQKSSQAPKLLFHYYDKDFNNEADTPDNFQSRRPNTSFCFLDIRSPGLGDTAMYLCATSPGVRGADTQYFGPGTRLTVL.

This clonotype was counted only a few times. The gene calls are TRBV20-1 and TRBJ2-3; perhaps TRBD1 as D (6 bases). CDR1 DFQATT and CDR2 SNEGSKA come from the germline V gene (reference sequence). Between the trimmed V and J ends, which lost 5 bases and 2 bases, there was a span of 8 bases. This CDR3 contains 12 residues. The CDR3 DNA is TGCAGTGCTCCAGGGGACACAGATACGCAGTATTTT. Encoded protein: CSAPGDTDTQYF.

V is TRBV20-1 and J is TRBJ1-2; 8 bases align to TRBD1. CDR3 length: 14 residues. Per germline, CDR1 DFQATT and CDR2 SNEGSKA (reference sequence). After removal of 5 bases from V and 7 bases from J, the junction contained 12 bases not matched to a gene. Here the CDR3 reads CSADFGQGRSGYTF. CDR3 nucleotides: TGCAGTGCTGACTTCGGACAGGGAAGGAGTGGCTACACCTTC.

This clonotype has more than one count but fewer than ten. The CDR3 region has the DNA TGCAGTGCTGAACGGATGGAGCAGTACTTC. It translates to CSAERMEQYF. This chain uses TRBV20-1 with TRBJ2-7; D is unresolved. The V and J ends lost 5 bases and 7 bases respectively, with 9 bases between them. The CDR3 is 10 residues long. Germline V gene data show CDR1 as DFQATT and CDR2 as SNEGSKA (reference sequence).

V gene TRBV11-2 combines with J gene TRBJ2-3; D is perhaps TRBD1 (6 bases). The CDR3 totals 15 residues. Trimming took off 2 bases at V and 0 bases at J, with 9 bases between the two ends. Germline V gene lookup returns CDR1 SGHAT and CDR2 FQNNGV. The CDR3 sequence: CASSLWTASTDTQYF. The CDR3 DNA is TGTGCCAGCAGCTTATGGACAGCTAGCACAGATACGCAGTATTTT.